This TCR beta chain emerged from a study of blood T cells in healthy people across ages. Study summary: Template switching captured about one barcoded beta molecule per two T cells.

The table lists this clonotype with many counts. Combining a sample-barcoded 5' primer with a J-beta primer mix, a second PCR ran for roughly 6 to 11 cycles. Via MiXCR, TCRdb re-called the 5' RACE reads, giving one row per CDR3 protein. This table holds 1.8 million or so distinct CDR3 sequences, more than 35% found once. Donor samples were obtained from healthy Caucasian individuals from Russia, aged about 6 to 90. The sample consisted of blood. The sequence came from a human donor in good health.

The CDR3 region is CASRQGGENIQYF. In DNA, the CDR3 is TGTGCCAGCAGACAGGGGGGGGAAAACATTCAGTACTTC. V is TRBV12-3 or TRBV12-4 and J is TRBJ2-4; weak D call: TRBD1 (8 bases). With 6 bases removed from V and 5 bases from J, the gap between germline ends came to 11 bases. The CDR3 runs to 13 residues.